The rows below give T cell receptor beta chains drawn from one sample of a study of blood T cells in healthy people across ages. One entry per CDR3 protein, called by TCRdb with MiXCR from the 5' RACE reads. In the table there are 1.5 million to 2 million distinct CDR3 sequences, 28% of which are singletons. Sequenced input: blood. These TCRs come from a woman younger than 45 in good health. The CDR3 runs from the conserved cysteine through the conserved F or W. Each record gives: clone size, V gene, J gene, D gene, CDR3 protein, CDR3 DNA. A D gene is named only where the DNA matches it firmly. For some rows the clone size is stated as once, few or many, or as a class when expanded; others skip it.

-	TRBV19	TRBJ1-5	-	CASSTMSRNQPQHF	TGTGCCAGTAGTACCATGTCGCGCAATCAGCCCCAGCATTTT
-	TRBV20-1	TRBJ2-5	-	CSAGEHGTDQETQYF	TGCAGTGCTGGAGAACACGGGACTGACCAAGAGACCCAGTACTTC
once	TRBV5-1	TRBJ1-2	TRBD1	CASRLDRGGGCTF	TGCGCCAGCAGATTGGACAGGGGCGGTGGCTGCACCTTC
-	TRBV9	TRBJ1-2	-	CASSPEGRGTPNYGYTF	TGTGCCAGCAGCCCAGAGGGGCGGGGGACCCCTAACTATGGCTACACCTTC
-	TRBV12-3/TRBV12-4	TRBJ2-7	-	CASTRTRGIAYEQYF	TGTGCCAGCACCAGGACAAGGGGGATAGCTTACGAGCAGTACTTC
few	TRBV9	TRBJ2-7	-	CASSVGSLGVWGYEQYF	TGTGCCAGCAGCGTGGGTTCTCTGGGGGTCTGGGGATACGAGCAGTACTTC
few	TRBV5-6	TRBJ1-6	TRBD1	CASSLDRGMVSPLHF	TGTGCCAGCAGCTTGGACAGGGGAATGGTTTCACCCCTCCACTTT
-	TRBV20-1	TRBJ2-5	TRBD2	CSAQTSGRASETQYF	TGCAGTGCCCAGACTAGCGGGAGGGCCTCAGAGACCCAGTACTTC
few	TRBV6-2/TRBV6-3	TRBJ2-7	-	CASSYRYREQYF	TGTGCCAGCAGTTACCGTTATCGCGAGCAGTACTTC
-	TRBV6-6	TRBJ1-6	-	CASSDWATSPLHF	TGTGCCAGCAGTGATTGGGCGACCTCACCCCTCCACTTT
-	TRBV7-3	TRBJ1-1	-	CASSSPTANTGAFF	TGTGCCAGCAGCTCTCCGACGGCGAACACTGGAGCTTTCTTT
many	TRBV9	TRBJ2-1	TRBD2	CASSATSGPYNEQFF	TGTGCCAGCAGCGCTACTAGCGGACCCTACAATGAGCAGTTCTTC
few	TRBV5-6	TRBJ2-6	-	CASSTTMSGANVLTF	TGTGCCAGCAGCACAACTATGTCTGGGGCCAACGTCCTGACTTTC
many	TRBV28	TRBJ2-7	TRBD2	CASSLNLLAGFEQYF	TGTGCCAGCAGTTTAAATTTGCTAGCGGGGTTCGAGCAGTACTTC
few	TRBV7-6	TRBJ2-3	-	CASVRGGSTDTQYF	TGTGCCAGCGTGAGGGGCGGGTCCACAGATACGCAGTATTTT
-	TRBV2	TRBJ1-5	-	CASSRGQTSPQHF	TGTGCCAGCAGTCGCGGACAGACTAGCCCCCAGCATTTT
few	TRBV10-3	TRBJ1-1	-	CAIRDEFPTEAFF	TGTGCCATCCGGGACGAATTTCCCACTGAAGCTTTCTTT
many	TRBV27	TRBJ1-4	TRBD1	CASSPWDRGSEKLFF	TGTGCCAGCAGTCCGTGGGACAGGGGAAGCGAAAAACTGTTTTTT
-	TRBV3-1	TRBJ1-4	-	CASSRGLSYEKLFF	TGTGCCAGCAGCCGGGGGCTCAGTTATGAAAAACTGTTTTTT
-	TRBV20-1	TRBJ2-5	-	CSVDGAGANEQYF	TGCAGTGTAGACGGGGCGGGGGCGAATGAGCAGTACTTC
few	TRBV3-1	TRBJ2-3	-	CASSPWMGAGTDTQYF	TGTGCCAGCAGCCCCTGGATGGGGGCTGGCACAGATACGCAGTATTTT
many	TRBV11-1	TRBJ2-1	-	CASSSAGIYNEQFF	TGTGCCAGCAGCTCCGCAGGGATCTACAATGAGCAGTTCTTC
-	TRBV7-9	TRBJ1-1	-	CASSLEFWGEGVNTEAFF	TGTGCCAGCAGCTTAGAATTTTGGGGCGAGGGGGTGAACACTGAAGCTTTCTTT
many	TRBV29-1	TRBJ2-7	TRBD2	CSVEGAGGFPSSEQYF	TGCAGCGTTGAGGGAGCGGGGGGCTTCCCCTCCTCCGAGCAGTACTTC
-	TRBV7-9	TRBJ2-7	-	CASSFSNSHEQYF	TGTGCCAGCAGCTTCTCCAACTCCCACGAGCAGTACTTC
-	TRBV20-1	TRBJ2-5	-	CSASGRWQETQYF	TGCAGTGCTAGCGGGAGATGGCAAGAGACCCAGTACTTC
few	TRBV12-3/TRBV12-4	TRBJ1-6	-	CATSLAGNSPLHF	TGTGCCACTTCACTCGCGGGAAATTCACCCCTCCACTTT
-	TRBV15	TRBJ2-3	-	CATSRVGPSTDTQYF	TGTGCCACCAGCAGAGTTGGACCTAGCACAGATACGCAGTATTTT
-	TRBV5-1	TRBJ2-1	TRBD2	CASSQPGLAGEANEQFF	TGCGCCAGCAGCCAACCGGGACTAGCGGGAGAGGCCAATGAGCAGTTCTTC